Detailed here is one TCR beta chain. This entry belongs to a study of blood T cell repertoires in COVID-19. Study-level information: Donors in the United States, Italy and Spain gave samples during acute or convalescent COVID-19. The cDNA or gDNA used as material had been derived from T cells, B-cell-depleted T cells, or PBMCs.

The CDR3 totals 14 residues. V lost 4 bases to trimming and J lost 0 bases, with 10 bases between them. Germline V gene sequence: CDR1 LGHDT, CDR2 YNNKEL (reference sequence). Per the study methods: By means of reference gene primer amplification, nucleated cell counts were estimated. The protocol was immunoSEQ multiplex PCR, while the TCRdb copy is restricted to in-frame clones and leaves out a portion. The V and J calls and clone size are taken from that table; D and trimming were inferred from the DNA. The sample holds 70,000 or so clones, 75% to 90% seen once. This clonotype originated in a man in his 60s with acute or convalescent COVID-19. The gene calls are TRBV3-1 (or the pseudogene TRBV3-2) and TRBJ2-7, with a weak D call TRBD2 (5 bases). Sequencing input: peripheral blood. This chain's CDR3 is CASSRGFSSYEQYF. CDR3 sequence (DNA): TGTGCCAGCAGCCGCGGGTTTTCCTCCTACGAGCAGTACTTC.